The subject of this entry is one T cell receptor (beta chain). The antigen is undetermined. TCRdb's copy holds only in-frame clones and misses some; the assay was immunoSEQ multiplex PCR. The sample holds over 150,000 clones; roughly 88% are singletons and the top ten take 10% to 15%. The sample is drawn from a study of cytomegalovirus exposure and HLA in healthy donors. Study outcomes and limitations: Reported results showed that the classifier diagnosed cytomegalovirus status with high specificity and sensitivity. First-cohort TCR clusters tended to co-occur in the 95 to 150 validation repertoires, a later analysis found. Cytomegalovirus-associated status was assigned to approximately 160 TCR beta chains. Some public TCRs appeared in many individuals, while most sequences were rare.

The sample taken for sequencing was PBMCs. The clonotype was recovered from a woman between 25 and 40 years old in good health and CMV-seropositive.

CDR3 loop: CASSKRTGINEKLFF. CDR3 nucleotides: TGTGCCAGCAGCAAAAGGACAGGGATTAATGAAAAACTGTTTTTT. V usage is TRBV9 and J usage is TRBJ1-4; 8 nucleotides match TRBD1. Trimming at V came to 4 bases and at J to 4 bases, leaving 6 bases not matched to a gene. Looked up from germline, CDR1 is SGDLS and CDR2 is YYNGEE. The CDR3 totals 15 residues.